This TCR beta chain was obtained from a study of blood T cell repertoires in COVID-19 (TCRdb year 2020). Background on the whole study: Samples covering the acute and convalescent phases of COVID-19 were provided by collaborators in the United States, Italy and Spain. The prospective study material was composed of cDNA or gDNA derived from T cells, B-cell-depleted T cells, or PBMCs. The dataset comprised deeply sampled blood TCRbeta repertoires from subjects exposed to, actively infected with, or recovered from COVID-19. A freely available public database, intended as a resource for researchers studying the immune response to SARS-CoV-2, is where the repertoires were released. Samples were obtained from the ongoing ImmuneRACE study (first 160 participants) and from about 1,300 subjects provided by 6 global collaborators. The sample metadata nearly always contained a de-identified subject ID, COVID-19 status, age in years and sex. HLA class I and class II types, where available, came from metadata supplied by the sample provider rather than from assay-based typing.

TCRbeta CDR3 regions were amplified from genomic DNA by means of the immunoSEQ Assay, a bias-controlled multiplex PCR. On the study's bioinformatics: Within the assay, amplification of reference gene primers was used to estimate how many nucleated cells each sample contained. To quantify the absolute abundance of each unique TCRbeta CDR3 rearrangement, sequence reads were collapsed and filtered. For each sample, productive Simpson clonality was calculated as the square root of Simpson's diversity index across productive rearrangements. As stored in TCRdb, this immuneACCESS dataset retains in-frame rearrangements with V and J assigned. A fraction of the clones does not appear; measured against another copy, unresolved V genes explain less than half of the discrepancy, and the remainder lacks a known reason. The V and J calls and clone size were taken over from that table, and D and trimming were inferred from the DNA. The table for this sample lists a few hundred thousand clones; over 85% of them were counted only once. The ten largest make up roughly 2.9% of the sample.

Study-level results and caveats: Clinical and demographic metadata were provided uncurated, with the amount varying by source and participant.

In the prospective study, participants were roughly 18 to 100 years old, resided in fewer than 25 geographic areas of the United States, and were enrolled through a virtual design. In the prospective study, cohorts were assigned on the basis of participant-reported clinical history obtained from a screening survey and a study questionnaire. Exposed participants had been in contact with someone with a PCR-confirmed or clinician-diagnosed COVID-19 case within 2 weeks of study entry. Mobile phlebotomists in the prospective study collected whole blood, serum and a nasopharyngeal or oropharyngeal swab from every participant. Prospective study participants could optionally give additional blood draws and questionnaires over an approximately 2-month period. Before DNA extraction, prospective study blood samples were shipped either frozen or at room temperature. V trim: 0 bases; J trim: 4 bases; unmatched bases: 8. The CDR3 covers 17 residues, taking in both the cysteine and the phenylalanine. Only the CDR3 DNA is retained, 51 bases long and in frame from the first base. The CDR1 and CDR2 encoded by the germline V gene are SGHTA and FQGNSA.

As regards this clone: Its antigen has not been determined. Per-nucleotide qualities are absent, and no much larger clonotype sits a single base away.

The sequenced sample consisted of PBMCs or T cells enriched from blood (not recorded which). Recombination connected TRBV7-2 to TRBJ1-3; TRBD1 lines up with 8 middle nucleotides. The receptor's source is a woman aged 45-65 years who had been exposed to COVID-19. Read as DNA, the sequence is TGTGCCAGCAGCTTAGCAGGCACAGGGGGAGGGGGAAACACCATATATTTT. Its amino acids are CASSLAGTGGGGNTIYF.